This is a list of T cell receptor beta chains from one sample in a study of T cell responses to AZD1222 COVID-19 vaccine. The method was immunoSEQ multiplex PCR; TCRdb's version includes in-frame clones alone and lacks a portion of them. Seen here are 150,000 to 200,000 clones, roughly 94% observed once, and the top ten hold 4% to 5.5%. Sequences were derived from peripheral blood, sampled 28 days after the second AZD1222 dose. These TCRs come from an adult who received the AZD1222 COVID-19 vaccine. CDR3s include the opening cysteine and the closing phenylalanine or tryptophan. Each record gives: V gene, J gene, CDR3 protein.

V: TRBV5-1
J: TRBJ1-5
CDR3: CASSLTAGGNQPQHF

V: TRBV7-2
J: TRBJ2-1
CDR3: CASRPSGHSYNEQFF

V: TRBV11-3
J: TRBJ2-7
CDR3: CASSWGGQSYEQYF

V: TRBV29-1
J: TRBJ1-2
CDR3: CSVELTNYGYTF

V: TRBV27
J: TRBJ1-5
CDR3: CASSLHGTGESQPQHF

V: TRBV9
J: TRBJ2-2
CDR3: CASSGKQGYTGELFF

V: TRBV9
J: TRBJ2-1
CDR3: CASSVASGTTLYNEQFF

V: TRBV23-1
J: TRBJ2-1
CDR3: CASSHGAEQFF

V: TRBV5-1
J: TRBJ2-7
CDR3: CASSPQGQGRPYEQYF

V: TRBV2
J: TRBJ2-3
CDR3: CASSGLHLAGGSTDTQYF

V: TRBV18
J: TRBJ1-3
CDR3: CASSPPKDSGNTIYF

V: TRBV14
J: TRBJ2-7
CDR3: CASSQVSTYEQYF

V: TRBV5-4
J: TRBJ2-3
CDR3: CASSLASGSTDTQYF

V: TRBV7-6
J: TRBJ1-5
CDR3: CASSTHSPDPGGVNQPQHF

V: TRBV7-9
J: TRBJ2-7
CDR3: CASSLADRRVEQYF

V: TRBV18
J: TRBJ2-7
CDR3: CASSPGQGSKGEQYF

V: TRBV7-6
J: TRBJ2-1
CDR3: CARDHGRSQVKRVNEQFF

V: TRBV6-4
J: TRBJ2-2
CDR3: CASSDSTPSGRGNTGELFF

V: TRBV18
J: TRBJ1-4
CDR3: CASSPMDGSNEKLFF

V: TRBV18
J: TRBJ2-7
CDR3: CASSPRKISAYEQYF

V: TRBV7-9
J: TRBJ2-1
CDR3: CASSQQFF

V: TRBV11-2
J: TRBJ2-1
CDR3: CASSSYRGNPYNEQFF

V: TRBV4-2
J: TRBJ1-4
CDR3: CASSQDSSEKLFF